This note documents a single T cell receptor beta chain sequence. The source of the sample is a study of T cell changes during pregnancy in multiple sclerosis. Here immunoSEQ multiplex PCR was the method, and the copy in TCRdb shows in-frame clones only, minus some. The sample has about 120,000 clones, about 94% seen once. The CDR3 runs 14 residues. CDR1 and CDR2 (germline): SGDLS, YYNGEE. The ends lost 0 bases at V and 3 bases at J; junction bases unmatched: 3. The source is a female donor with multiple sclerosis, enrolled in a pregnancy study. J is TRBJ2-7 and V is TRBV9; 7 positions agree with TRBD1. Material: peripheral blood, obtained before pregnancy. The CDR3 is CASSVEQGSYEQYF. Written as DNA, the CDR3 is TGTGCCAGCAGCGTAGAACAGGGGAGCTACGAGCAGTACTTC.